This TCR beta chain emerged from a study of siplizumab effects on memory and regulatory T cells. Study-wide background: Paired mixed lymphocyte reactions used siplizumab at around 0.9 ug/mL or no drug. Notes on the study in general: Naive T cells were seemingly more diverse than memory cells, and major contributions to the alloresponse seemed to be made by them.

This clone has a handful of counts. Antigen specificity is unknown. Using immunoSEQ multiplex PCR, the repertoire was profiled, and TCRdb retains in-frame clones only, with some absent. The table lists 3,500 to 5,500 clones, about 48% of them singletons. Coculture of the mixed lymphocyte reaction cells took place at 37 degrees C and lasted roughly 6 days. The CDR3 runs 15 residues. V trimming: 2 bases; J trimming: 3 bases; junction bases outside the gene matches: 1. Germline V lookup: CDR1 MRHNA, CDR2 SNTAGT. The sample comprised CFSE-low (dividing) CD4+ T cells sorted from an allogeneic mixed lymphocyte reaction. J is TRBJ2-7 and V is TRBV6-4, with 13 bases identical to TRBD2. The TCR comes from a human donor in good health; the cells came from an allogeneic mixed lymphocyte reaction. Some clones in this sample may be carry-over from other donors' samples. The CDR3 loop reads CASSDRTSGGYEQYF. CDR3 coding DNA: TGTGCCAGCAGTGACCGGACTAGCGGGGGCTACGAGCAGTACTTC.